The 23 T cell receptor beta chains reported below all come from one sample, sequenced in a study of blood T cells in healthy people across ages. Together with a sample-barcoded 5' primer, a J-beta primer mix was included in a second PCR lasting 7 to 11 cycles. TCRdb independently ran MiXCR on the 5' RACE reads; one entry per CDR3 protein. In the table there are 380,000 or so distinct CDR3 sequences, about 55% of which are singletons. Sequences were obtained from blood. Receptors originate from a man in his sixties in good health.

V and J are TRBV4-3 and TRBJ2-3, with a weak D call TRBD1 (6 bases). CDR1 is LGHNA, CDR2 YSLEER, per germline. The CDR3 length is 16 residues. V lost 3 bases to trimming and J lost 4 bases, with 17 bases between them. CDR3 in amino acids: CASSHSYRATPDTQYF. In nucleotides, the CDR3 is TGCGCCAGCAGCCACTCGTACAGGGCCACCCCAGATACGCAGTATTTT.

The rearrangement joins TRBV5-1 to TRBJ1-1, with D possibly TRBD1 on 5 matching bases. From germline, CDR1 is SGHRS and CDR2 YFSETQ. The CDR3 is made up of 17 amino acids. The V and J ends lost 2 bases and 0 bases respectively, with 17 bases between them. The CDR3, as DNA: TGCGCCAGCAGCTTAGCCCGGGGGTCAAACATGAACACTGAAGCTTTCTTT. This translates into CASSLARGSNMNTEAFF.

The CDR3 DNA reads TGTGCCAGCAGCGAAGGACGGATTCACTCTGGGGCCAACGTCCTGACTTTC. Its translation is CASSEGRIHSGANVLTF. This chain links TRBV5-8 with TRBJ2-6; D gene unclear. Germline V gene data show CDR1 as SGHTS and CDR2 as YDEGEE. The CDR3 length is 17 residues. V gave up 4 bases and J gave up 0 bases, with 14 bases separating them.

This clonotype was recorded a few times. The junction departs from the called germline gene at one end, perhaps through a read error. The chain joins TRBV7-7 to TRBJ2-7; D possibly uses TRBD1 or TRBD2 (6 bases each). CDR1 and CDR2 (germline): SSHAT, FNYEAQ (reference sequence). This CDR3 contains 15 residues. The CDR3 DNA reads as TGTGCTAGCAGCTTAACCGACATGGAAGGGGGGGAGCAGTACTTC. Its translation is CASSLTDMEGGEQYF.

The chain employs TRBV7-3 and TRBJ2-1, with TRBD2 matching 8 bases. CDR1 SGHTA and CDR2 FQGTGA come from the germline V gene. The V and J ends lost 3 bases and 2 bases, in that order; junction bases with no gene match: 3. The CDR3 extends over 15 amino acids. The CDR3 is CASSFGTRAYNEQFF. Written as DNA, the CDR3 is TGTGCCAGCAGCTTCGGGACTAGGGCCTACAATGAGCAGTTCTTC.

This rearrangement joins TRBV6-6 to TRBJ2-4; D uncertain. Between the trimmed V and J ends, which lost 2 bases and 0 bases, there was a span of 8 bases. This CDR3 region has 15 residues. Per germline, CDR1 MNHNY and CDR2 SVGAGI (reference sequence). The CDR3 is CASSYQELAKNIQYF. The CDR3 DNA reads TGTGCCAGCAGTTACCAAGAACTAGCCAAAAACATTCAGTACTTC.

The chain recombines TRBV7-8 with TRBJ2-1, with D perhaps matching TRBD2 (6 bases). The V end lost 1 base, the J end lost 0 bases, and 13 bases lay between the germline ends. CDR1 and CDR2 from the germline V gene are SGHVS and FQNEAQ. CDR3 length: 17 residues. This chain's CDR3 is CASSLVPGAYSYNEQFF. The CDR3 region has the DNA TGTGCCAGCAGCTTAGTCCCGGGAGCCTACTCCTACAATGAGCAGTTCTTC.

This chain uses TRBV6-5 with TRBJ2-7; tentative D call: TRBD2 (6 bases). CDR3 size: 14 residues. V lost 2 bases, J lost 3 bases, and 11 bases lay in between. Germline V lookup: CDR1 MNHEY, CDR2 SVGAGI. CDR3 DNA sequence: TGTGCCAGCAGTTACGTCCAGGGAGGCTACGAGCAGTACTTC. Protein sequence: CASSYVQGGYEQYF.

The chain combines TRBV12-3 or TRBV12-4 with TRBJ1-5, with TRBD1 matching 9 bases. J was trimmed by 10 bases and V by 6 bases; bases with no gene match: 7. This CDR3 spans 13 amino acids. CDR3 loop: CASSRDREAPQHF. The CDR3, as DNA: TGTGCCAGCAGCCGGGACAGGGAAGCCCCCCAGCATTTT.

This sequence joins TRBV20-1 and TRBJ2-3; D is possibly TRBD2 (5 bases). The CDR3 sequence is 13 residues long. Trimming pared 4 bases from V and 2 bases from J, leaving 10 bases between. Per germline, CDR1 DFQATT and CDR2 SNEGSKA (reference sequence). The CDR3 reads CSATDYFTDTQYF. In nucleotides, the CDR3 is TGCAGTGCTACCGACTACTTCACAGATACGCAGTATTTT.

This clonotype was picked up a small number of times. The V gene is TRBV11-2, the J gene TRBJ1-1; D unclear. Looked up from germline, CDR1 is SGHAT and CDR2 is FQNNGV. The CDR3 sequence is 13 residues long. Trimming took 8 bases from V and 0 from J, leaving 10 bases between them. The CDR3 DNA reads TGTGCCAGCTCACCTGCCCTGAACACTGAAGCTTTCTTT. Protein product: CASSPALNTEAFF. The complete variable domain, with remaining parts taken from reference TRBV11-2 and TRBJ1-1, reads EAGVAQSPRYKIIEKRQSVAFWCNPISGHATLYWYQQILGQGPKLLIQFQNNGVVDDSQLPKDRFSAERLKGVDSTLKIQPAKLEDSAVYLCASSPALNTEAFFGQGTRLTVV.

This clonotype came up many times. The V gene is TRBV6-5, the J gene TRBJ2-5; weak D call: TRBD2 (6 bases). The germline gives CDR1 MNHEY, CDR2 SVGAGI. CDR3 length: 10 residues. V dropped 8 bases and J dropped 5 bases, with 6 bases sitting between them. The CDR3 loop reads CASGRETQYF. CDR3 coding DNA: TGTGCCAGCGGGAGGGAGACCCAGTACTTC.

Comment on this clonotype: A read error may account for a junction end that differs from germline. The rearrangement joins TRBV7-7 to TRBJ2-1; tentatively, D is TRBD2 (5 bases). This CDR3 has 15 amino acids. Looked up from germline, CDR1 is SSHAT and CDR2 is FNYEAQ (reference sequence). The CDR3 is CASSPLGSSYNEQFF. The DNA for the CDR3 is TGTGCTAGCAGCCCTTTAGGGAGCTCCTACAATGAGCAGTTCTTC.

This clonotype has only a few counts. The gene calls are TRBV7-2 and TRBJ1-2, with TRBD1 matching over 8 bases. The CDR3 consists of 14 residues. Germline-derived CDR1 and CDR2 are SGHTA and FQGNSA. The V gene end was trimmed by 5 bases and the J gene end by 7 bases; junction bases not matched to a gene: 9. The CDR3, as DNA: TGTGCCAGCAGCCCCGGACAGGGTCAGCGTGGCTACACCTTC. It encodes CASSPGQGQRGYTF.

The chain links TRBV10-1 to TRBJ2-1, with 10 bases that match TRBD1. The CDR3 is made up of 17 amino acids. Germline V gene lookup returns CDR1 WNHNN and CDR2 SYGVQD (reference sequence). The V segment lost 3 bases and the J segment 8 bases; nucleotides outside the gene matches: 13. As DNA, the CDR3 is TGCGCCAGCAGTGACCCCAGGGGACAGGGGAGTTCCGATGAGCAGTTCTTC. Protein sequence: CASSDPRGQGSSDEQFF.

A remark on this clonotype: This may be a read error: a much more frequent sequence differs by one nucleotide. The chain employs TRBV20-1 and TRBJ2-4, with TRBD1 matching 7 bases. This CDR3 is 15 amino acids long. The V gene's germline CDR1 is DFQATT and CDR2 SNEGSKA (reference sequence). V lost 5 bases, J lost 2 bases, and 9 bases stayed unmatched. The CDR3 sequence is CSAGPLRGTKNIQYF. CDR3 sequence (DNA): TGCAGTGCTGGACCACTCAGGGGGACCAAAAACATTCAGTACTTC.

The chain joins TRBV18 to TRBJ2-5; 7 bases line up with TRBD2. CDR1 is KGHSH and CDR2 is LQKENI in the germline V gene. After removal of 3 bases from V and 11 bases from J, the junction contained 27 bases not matched to a gene. The CDR3 sequence is 19 residues long. The CDR3 nucleotides read TGTGCCAGCTCACCCTCCCAGAATCGGGCTAGCGGTCCCCAGCTTGAGCAGTACTTC. Translated, it gives CASSPSQNRASGPQLEQYF.

The genes are TRBV5-1 and TRBJ2-7, with 10 bases aligning to TRBD1. Losses at the gene ends were 2 bases for V and 1 base for J; bases not matched to a gene: 6. The germline V gene has CDR1 SGHRS and CDR2 YFSETQ. The CDR3 consists of 16 residues. Here the CDR3 reads CASSLGVGQGSYEQYF. In DNA, the CDR3 is TGCGCCAGCAGCTTAGGAGTGGGACAGGGGTCCTACGAGCAGTACTTC.

The chain employs TRBV7-9 and TRBJ2-5; 14 nucleotides line up with TRBD2. The J segment lost 11 bases and the V segment lost 4 bases, leaving 6 bases of the junction unmatched. Per the germline V gene, CDR1 is SEHNR and CDR2 is FQNEAQ (reference sequence). The CDR3 covers 14 residues. CDR3 DNA: TGTGCCAGCAGCTGGGGACTAGCGGGAGAAGAGCAGTACTTC. The encoded protein is CASSWGLAGEEQYF.

The rearrangement uses TRBV3-1 and TRBJ2-5; no firm D call. The CDR3 consists of 12 residues. The V end lost 4 bases, the J end lost 5 bases, and 8 bases lay between the germline ends. Germline V lookup: CDR1 LGHDT, CDR2 YNNKEL (reference sequence). The DNA for the CDR3 is TGTGCCAGCAGCCGCGGAGCGGAGACCCAGTACTTC. This codes for CASSRGAETQYF.

V is TRBV25-1 and J is TRBJ1-1; possibly TRBD1 for D (6 bases). Trimming removed 3 bases from V and 1 base from J, with 9 bases in between. Germline V gene data show CDR1 as MGHDK and CDR2 as SYGVNS. The CDR3 has 14 residues. The CDR3 coding sequence is TGTGCCAGCAGTGACAGGGGTGGGAACACTGAAGCTTTCTTT. This gives the protein CASSDRGGNTEAFF.

This clonotype showed up just a few times. V and J are TRBV29-1 and TRBJ2-7; D assignment may be TRBD1 or TRBD2 (6 bases each). Deletions cut 0 bases from V and 6 bases from J, with 18 bases between. Germline V gives CDR1 SQVTM, CDR2 ANQGSEA. The CDR3 is 15 amino acids. The CDR3 reads CSVEEGGRGMSEQYF. CDR3 bases: TGCAGCGTTGAAGAGGGGGGCAGGGGAATGTCCGAGCAGTACTTC.

The CDR3 here is CASSPRGPRETQYF. In DNA form, the CDR3 reads TGTGCCAGCAGTCCCCGGGGTCCGAGAGAGACCCAGTACTTC. The V gene is TRBV28, the J gene TRBJ2-7, with D perhaps matching TRBD2 (5 bases). Matching the DNA end better, TRBJ2-5 makes the J call doubtful. Germline CDR1 reads MDHEN; CDR2 reads SYDVKM. CDR3 size: 14 residues.